This TCR beta chain was recorded in a study of blood T cell repertoires in COVID-19. At the level of the study: Samples taken during acute and convalescent COVID-19 were collected in the United States, Italy and Spain.

Original analysis: Reference gene primer amplification yielded estimated nucleated cell counts. The data were produced by immunoSEQ multiplex PCR, yet TCRdb's version contains in-frame clones alone and is incomplete. V and J calls and clone size come straight from that table; D and trimming were deduced from the DNA. The sample has tens of thousands of clones; approximately 81% are singletons. Germline V gives CDR1 MNHEY, CDR2 SMNVEV (reference sequence). V lost 2 bases, J lost 7 bases, and 8 bases lay in between. This CDR3 has 12 residues. The sequencing input was peripheral blood. The TCR originated in a woman between 55 and 75 years old with acute or convalescent COVID-19. The chain recombines TRBV27 with TRBJ1-1; the D is unclear. The CDR3: CASSLVRSEAFF. The CDR3 bases are TGTGCCAGCAGTTTAGTTAGGAGTGAAGCTTTCTTT.